The next 25 T cell receptor beta chains were all read from a single sample in a study of blood T cell repertoires in COVID-19. TCRdb's table, derived via immunoSEQ multiplex PCR, lists solely in-frame clones and lacks some. The sample has about 320,000 clones; under 90% are singletons. Material for sequencing was PBMCs or T cells enriched from blood (not recorded which). These receptors came from a man aged 60-69 years who had recovered from COVID-19.

The rearrangement joins TRBV28 to TRBJ1-1; 7 bases are shared with TRBD1. Germline V gives CDR1 MDHEN, CDR2 SYDVKM. The CDR3 is 14 residues long. Trimming cost V 5 bases and J 5 bases; bases outside gene matches: 8. CDR3 nucleotides: TGTGCCAGCAGTCCTCCGACAGGGTCGACTGAAGCTTTCTTT. This translates into CASSPPTGSTEAFF.

This chain connects TRBV19 to TRBJ2-3; 13 nucleotides match TRBD2. Germline CDR1 and CDR2: LNHDA and SQIVND (reference sequence). This CDR3 has 17 amino acids. Losses at the gene ends were 3 bases for V and 0 bases for J; bases not matched to a gene: 3. The CDR3 DNA is TGTGCCAGTAGTATCGGGACTAGCGGGGCTAGCACAGATACGCAGTATTTT. It encodes CASSIGTSGASTDTQYF.

The genes are TRBV28 and TRBJ2-2; a possible D gene is TRBD2 (5 bases). The CDR3 has 14 amino acids. The V end lost 6 bases, the J end lost 0 bases, and 8 bases lay between the germline ends. Germline V gene sequence: CDR1 MDHEN, CDR2 SYDVKM. As DNA, the CDR3 is TGTGCCAGCAGCCCGGGATCGAACACCGGGGAGCTGTTTTTT. Amino acids: CASSPGSNTGELFF. The full variable domain, its missing parts supplied by reference TRBV28 and TRBJ2-2, is DVKVTQSSRYLVKRTGEKVFLECVQDMDHENMFWYRQDPGLGLRLIYFSYDVKMKEKGDIPEGYSVSREKKERFSLILESASTNQTSMYLCASSPGSNTGELFFGEGSRLTVL.

This clone was counted a single time. The V and J genes are TRBV20-1 and TRBJ2-7; possibly TRBD1 or TRBD2 for D (6 bases each). The CDR3 covers 11 residues. V was trimmed by 5 bases and J by 6 bases, leaving 11 bases between them. Germline V CDR1 and CDR2: DFQATT, SNEGSKA (reference sequence). The CDR3 sequence: CSARGGGEQYF. The CDR3 coding sequence is TGCAGTGCTCGAGGGGGAGGCGAGCAGTACTTC.

The chain recombines TRBV5-1 with TRBJ2-3, with D tentatively TRBD2 (5 bases). This CDR3 region has 14 residues. Germline-derived CDR1 and CDR2 are SGHRS and YFSETQ. V gave up 5 bases and J gave up 4 bases, with 14 bases separating them. CDR3 sequence reads: CASRTGGPPDTQYF. As DNA, the CDR3 is TGCGCCAGCAGGACCGGAGGTCCCCCAGATACGCAGTATTTT.

The rearrangement uses TRBV18 and TRBJ1-4; the D gene is possibly TRBD1 (5 bases). Germline values: CDR1 KGHSH, CDR2 LQKENI. The CDR3 spans 14 residues. Trimming pared 1 base from V and 6 bases from J, leaving 9 bases between. The CDR3 sequence: CASSPQGRDEKLFF. DNA of the CDR3: TGTGCCAGCTCACCACAGGGGAGGGATGAAAAACTGTTTTTT.

The chain links TRBV6-2 or TRBV6-3 to TRBJ2-7; D is ambiguous. The CDR3 totals 13 residues. Germline-derived CDR1 and CDR2 are MNHEY and SVGEGT. Trimming left V 2 bases short and J 2 bases short, with 7 bases between. DNA for the CDR3: TGTGCCAGCAGTTACCCAGAAGCCTACGAGCAGTACTTC. Translated: CASSYPEAYEQYF.

The V and J genes are TRBV18 and TRBJ2-2; no clear D gene. The germline V and J ends were trimmed by 6 bases and 6 bases, with 8 bases remaining between them. Germline CDR1 is KGHSH and CDR2 is LQKENI. CDR3 length: 12 residues. This chain's CDR3 is CASSPYAGELFF. Written as DNA, the CDR3 is TGTGCCAGCTCCCCTTATGCCGGGGAGCTGTTTTTT.

The genes are TRBV21-1 and TRBJ2-1; the D call TRBD2 from the table was never checked on the DNA. TRBV21-1 has pseudogene status. The CDR3 sequence is 16 residues long. Here the CDR3 reads CASSKEGSGGSFEQFF. CDR3 nucleotides: TGTGCCAGCAGCAAAGAAGGGAGCGGAGGGTCGTTTGAGCAGTTCTTC.

The CDR3 spells CASRTRRVGSQPQHF. Written as DNA, the CDR3 is TGTGCCAGTCGTACTCGTAGGGTCGGGAGTCAGCCCCAGCATTTT. The chain recombines TRBV28 with TRBJ1-5, with no clear D. CDR3 length: 15 residues. Trimming stripped 9 bases from V and 6 bases from J, with 21 bases between. Germline CDR1 is MDHEN and CDR2 is SYDVKM.

The V and J genes are TRBV11-3 and TRBJ2-2; perhaps TRBD2 as D (6 bases). The CDR3 is 16 amino acids. Germline CDR1 reads SGHNT; CDR2 reads YENEEA. Deletions cut 6 bases from V and 4 bases from J, with 18 bases between. This CDR3 reads CASRHGGAGGTGELFF. DNA for the CDR3: TGTGCCAGCAGGCACGGCGGGGCAGGTGGCACCGGGGAGCTGTTTTTT.

This clone has more than one count but fewer than ten. This chain links TRBV27 with TRBJ1-5, with 7 bases fitting TRBD1. This CDR3 contains 14 residues. Germline CDR1 MNHEY, CDR2 SMNVEV (reference sequence). The V segment lost 8 bases and the J segment 6 bases; nucleotides outside the gene matches: 10. CDR3 DNA: TGTGCCAGCGATAGACAGGGTGTGTCTCAGCCCCAGCATTTT. It translates to CASDRQGVSQPQHF.

The genes are TRBV4-1 and TRBJ2-2; 10 bases agree with TRBD1. CDR1 and CDR2 (germline): MGHRA, YSYEKL. Trimming removed 6 bases from V and 4 bases from J; junction bases left unmatched: 2. The CDR3 covers 14 residues. The chain's CDR3 is CASRRTGGTGELFF. The CDR3 DNA reads TGCGCCAGCAGGCGGACAGGGGGCACCGGGGAGCTGTTTTTT.

The CDR3 bases are TGTGCCAGCAGGGAAAGGAACGGACTTAGCGGGAGCCTCCATGAGCAGTTCTTC. It codes for CASRERNGLSGSLHEQFF. The J gene is TRBJ2-1, the V gene TRBV6-1, with 9 bases identical to TRBD2. The CDR3 sequence is 18 residues long. The V and J ends lost 6 bases and 8 bases, in that order; junction bases with no gene match: 20. Germline loops: CDR1 MNHNS, CDR2 SASEGT.

V and J are TRBV5-1 and TRBJ1-1, with D perhaps matching TRBD1 (6 bases). The V end lost 4 bases, the J end lost 3 bases, and 13 bases lay between the germline ends. Germline loops: CDR1 SGHRS, CDR2 YFSETQ. The CDR3 has 14 amino acids. CDR3 residues: CASSISDSYTEAFF. DNA of the CDR3: TGCGCCAGCAGCATATCGGACAGCTACACTGAAGCTTTCTTT.

The chain recombines TRBV10-2 with TRBJ2-1; D uncertain. There are 16 residues in the CDR3. The V end was cut by 1 base, the J end by 4 bases, with 14 bases between. The germline CDR1 and CDR2 sequences are WSHSY and SAAADI. The CDR3 loop reads CASSEWSVNAYNEQFF. CDR3 nucleotide sequence: TGCGCCAGCAGTGAGTGGTCAGTTAACGCTTACAATGAGCAGTTCTTC.

V and J are TRBV7-3 and TRBJ2-7, with D perhaps matching TRBD2 (5 bases). Germline lookup yields CDR1 SGHTA and CDR2 FQGTGA. The CDR3 has 16 amino acids. V was trimmed by 2 bases and J by 0 bases, leaving 14 bases between them. This CDR3 reads CASSLPRTDYSYEQYF. The CDR3 DNA reads as TGTGCCAGCAGCTTACCCCGGACTGATTACTCCTACGAGCAGTACTTC.

This sequence joins TRBV7-3 and TRBJ2-2; D is perhaps TRBD2 (7 bases). Germline lookup yields CDR1 SGHTA and CDR2 FQGTGA. Trimming stripped 2 bases from V and 3 bases from J, with 10 bases between. The CDR3 has 15 amino acids. The CDR3 region has the DNA TGTGCCAGCAGCTTACAAGGGGGGGACACCGGGGAGCTGTTTTTT. Protein product: CASSLQGGDTGELFF.

The CDR3 reads CASSFSGVSYEQYF. The CDR3 nucleotides are TGTGCCAGCAGTTTCAGCGGTGTGTCCTACGAGCAGTACTTC. The chain combines TRBV27 with TRBJ2-7; a possible D gene is TRBD2 (5 bases). This CDR3 has 14 amino acids. The V end lost 3 bases, the J end lost 1 base, and 10 bases lay between the germline ends. CDR1 is MNHEY and CDR2 is SMNVEV in the germline V gene (reference sequence).

This chain links TRBV6-5 with TRBJ1-1; no reliable D call. Trimming removed 7 bases at V and 1 base at J, with 13 bases between. Per the germline V gene, CDR1 is MNHEY and CDR2 is SVGAGI. This CDR3 region has 14 residues. CDR3 sequence: CASKVEGRNTEAFF. For the CDR3, the DNA is TGTGCCAGCAAGGTAGAGGGTCGGAACACTGAAGCTTTCTTT.

The V and J genes are TRBV7-2 and TRBJ2-7; possibly TRBD1 for D (6 bases). The germline V gene has CDR1 SGHTA and CDR2 FQGNSA. V was shortened by 1 base and J by 3 bases, with 10 bases between the two germline ends. The CDR3 loop spans 14 amino acids. In DNA form, the CDR3 reads TGTGCCAGCAGCTTAGTTACAGGGATCTACGAGCAGTACTTC. It codes for CASSLVTGIYEQYF.

The rearrangement links TRBV7-9 to TRBJ1-1; maybe TRBD1 (6 bases). CDR1 SEHNR and CDR2 FQNEAQ come from the germline V gene (reference sequence). The CDR3 length is 13 residues. The germline V and J ends were trimmed by 5 bases and 4 bases, with 11 bases remaining between them. In nucleotides, the CDR3 is TGTGCCAGCAGCCTAACAGGGTTCACTGAAGCTTTCTTT. The encoded protein is CASSLTGFTEAFF. The full variable domain, rest sourced from reference TRBV7-9 and TRBJ1-1, is DTGVSQNPRHKITKRGQNVTFRCDPISEHNRLYWYRQTLGQGPEFLTYFQNEAQLEKSRLLSDRFSAERPKGSFSTLEIQRTEQGDSAMYLCASSLTGFTEAFFGQGTRLTVV.

V gene TRBV7-2 combines with J gene TRBJ2-7; 8 bases line up with TRBD2. The CDR3 is 15 residues long. The ends lost 5 bases at V and 4 bases at J; junction bases unmatched: 10. In germline, CDR1 is SGHTA, CDR2 FQGNSA. The CDR3, as DNA: TGTGCCAGCAGCACCCAAGCGGGAGCGGGTTACGAGCAGTACTTC. The encoded protein is CASSTQAGAGYEQYF.

The gene calls are TRBV5-1 and TRBJ2-2; D perhaps matches TRBD2 (5 bases). V was trimmed by 0 bases and J by 1 base, leaving 7 bases between them. The CDR3 is made up of 15 amino acids. The germline gives CDR1 SGHRS, CDR2 YFSETQ. The CDR3: CASSLERGNTGELFF. Here the CDR3 DNA reads TGCGCCAGCAGCTTGGAACGGGGGAACACCGGGGAGCTGTTTTTT.

This clone was detected only once. The chain uses TRBV19 and TRBJ2-7; maybe TRBD1 (5 bases). The CDR3 is 15 residues long. Germline CDR1 LNHDA, CDR2 SQIVND (reference sequence). V was pared by 3 bases and J by 2 bases, with 14 bases between. The CDR3 loop is CASSMWGPPAYEQYF. The CDR3 DNA reads TGTGCCAGTAGTATGTGGGGCCCTCCGGCCTACGAGCAGTACTTC.